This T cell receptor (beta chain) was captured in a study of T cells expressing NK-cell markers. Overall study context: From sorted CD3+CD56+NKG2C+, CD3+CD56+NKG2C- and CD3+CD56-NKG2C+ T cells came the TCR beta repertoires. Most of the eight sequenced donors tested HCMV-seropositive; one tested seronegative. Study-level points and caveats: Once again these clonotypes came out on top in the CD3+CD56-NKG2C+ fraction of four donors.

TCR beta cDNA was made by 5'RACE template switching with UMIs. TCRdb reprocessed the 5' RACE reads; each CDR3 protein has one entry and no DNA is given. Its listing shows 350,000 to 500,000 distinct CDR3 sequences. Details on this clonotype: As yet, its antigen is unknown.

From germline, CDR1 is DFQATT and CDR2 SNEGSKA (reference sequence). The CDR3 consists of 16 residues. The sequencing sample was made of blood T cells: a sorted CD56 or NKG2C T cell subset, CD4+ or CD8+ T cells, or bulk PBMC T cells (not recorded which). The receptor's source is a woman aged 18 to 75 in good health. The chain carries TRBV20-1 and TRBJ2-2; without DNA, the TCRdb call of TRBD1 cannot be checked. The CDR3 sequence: CSAGERTGGWTGELFF.